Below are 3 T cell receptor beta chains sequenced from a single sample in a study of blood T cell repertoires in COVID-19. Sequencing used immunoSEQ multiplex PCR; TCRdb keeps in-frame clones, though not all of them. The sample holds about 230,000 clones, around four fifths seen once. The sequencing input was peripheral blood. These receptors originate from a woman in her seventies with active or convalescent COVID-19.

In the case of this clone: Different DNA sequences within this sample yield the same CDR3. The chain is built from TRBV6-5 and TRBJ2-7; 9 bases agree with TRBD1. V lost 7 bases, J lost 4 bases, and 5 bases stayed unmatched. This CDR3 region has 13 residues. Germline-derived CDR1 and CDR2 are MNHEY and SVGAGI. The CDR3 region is CASTKTGGYEQYF. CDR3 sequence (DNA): TGTGCCAGCACCAAGACAGGGGGATACGAGCAGTACTTC.

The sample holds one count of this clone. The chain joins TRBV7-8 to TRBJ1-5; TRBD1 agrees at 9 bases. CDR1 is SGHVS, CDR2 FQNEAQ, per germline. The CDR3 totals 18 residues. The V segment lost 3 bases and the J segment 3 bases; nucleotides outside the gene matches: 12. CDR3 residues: CASSFKRGTGSPNQPQHF. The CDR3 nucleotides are TGTGCCAGCAGCTTTAAACGGGGGACAGGGAGTCCCAATCAGCCCCAGCATTTT.

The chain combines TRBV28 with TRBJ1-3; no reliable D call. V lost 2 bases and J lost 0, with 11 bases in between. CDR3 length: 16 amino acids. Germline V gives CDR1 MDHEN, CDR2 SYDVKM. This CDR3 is CASSLVAGPSGNTIYF. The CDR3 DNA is TGTGCCAGCAGTTTAGTCGCGGGTCCCTCTGGAAACACCATATATTTT.